This record looks at one T cell receptor (beta chain) sequence and its context. Its antigen is undetermined. The junction departs from germline at one end; a sequencing error may be responsible. Germline V gives CDR1 DFQATT, CDR2 SNEGSKA (reference sequence). The CDR3 contains 14 residues. This entry comes from a study of CD8+CD57+ T cells in acquired aplastic anemia. Study observations and caveats: For CD8+ Simpson's diversity, patients and controls showed no significant difference.

For CDR3 and TCR beta VDJ profiling, genomic DNA was the template used. Via MiXCR, TCRdb re-called the reads, giving one row per CDR3 protein. The table records hundreds of thousands of distinct CDR3 sequences, roughly 64% of them present only once. Sequencing was done on a sample of sorted CD4+, CD8+, or CD8+CD57+ T cells (not recorded which) from PBMCs. The rearrangement uses TRBV20-1 and TRBJ1-5; D not resolved. This sequence originates from a human donor in good health, serving as a control. CDR3 sequence: CSATERGYNEPQHF. In DNA, the CDR3 is TGCAGTGCTACAGAGAGAGGATACAATGAGCCCCAGCATTTT.